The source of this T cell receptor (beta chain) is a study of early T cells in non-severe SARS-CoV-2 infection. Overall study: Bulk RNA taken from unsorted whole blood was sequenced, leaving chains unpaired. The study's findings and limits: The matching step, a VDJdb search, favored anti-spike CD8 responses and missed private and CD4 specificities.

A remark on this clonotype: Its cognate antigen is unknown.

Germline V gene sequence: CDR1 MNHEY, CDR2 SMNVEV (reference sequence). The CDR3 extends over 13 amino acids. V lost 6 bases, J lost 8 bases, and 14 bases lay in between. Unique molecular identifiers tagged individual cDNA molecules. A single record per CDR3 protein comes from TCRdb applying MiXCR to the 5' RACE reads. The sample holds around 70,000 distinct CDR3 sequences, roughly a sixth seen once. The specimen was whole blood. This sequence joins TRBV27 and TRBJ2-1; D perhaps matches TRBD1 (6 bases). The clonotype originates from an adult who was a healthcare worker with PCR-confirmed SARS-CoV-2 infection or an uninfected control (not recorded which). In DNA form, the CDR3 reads TGTGCCAGCAGCCTCCCAGGGGACGATGAGCAGTTCTTC. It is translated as CASSLPGDDEQFF.